Given below is one T cell receptor (beta chain) in context. The data are from a study of blood T cell repertoires in COVID-19. The overall study: COVID-19 samples from acute and convalescent phases originated in the United States, Italy and Spain. T cells, B-cell-depleted T cells, or PBMCs supplied cDNA or gDNA.

In the authors' methods: Estimation of nucleated cell counts relied on the amplification of reference gene primers. Profiling relied on immunoSEQ multiplex PCR, and the TCRdb table lists in-frame clones only, not all of them. From that table come the V and J calls and clone size; the DNA was used to work out D and trimming. This repertoire shows about 140,000 clones, roughly four fifths found once; its top ten account for roughly 9%. CDR1 is SQVTM, CDR2 ANQGSEA, per germline. This CDR3 region has 11 residues. V was shortened by 6 bases and J by 5 bases, with 10 bases between the two germline ends. The sequenced sample consisted of peripheral blood. The sequence was collected from a woman in her forties or fifties with active or convalescent COVID-19. The J gene is TRBJ1-2, the V gene TRBV29-1; weak D call: TRBD1 (6 bases). CDR3: CSVGADYGYTF. The CDR3 DNA reads as TGCAGCGTGGGGGCAGATTATGGCTACACCTTC.